Listed below are T cell receptor beta chains from one sample, sequenced in a study of T-cell reconstitution after alpha-beta-depleted transplantation in children. TCRdb re-called the PCR reads through MiXCR, storing one row per CDR3 protein. The table includes roughly 300,000 distinct CDR3 sequences, 11% detected once. Sequencing used peripheral blood, obtained 180 days after TCRalphabeta/CD19-depleted stem cell transplant. The receptor set was obtained from a male patient aged 2 to 10 who had a stem cell transplant for chronic granulomatous disease, so the T cells may come from the graft donor. Both conserved end residues are part of each CDR3. A D gene is named only where the DNA matches it firmly. Clone size appears in some rows only: once, few, many, or a class for an expanded clone.

CDR3nt | CDR3aa | d_gene | abundance | j_gene | v_gene
TGTGCCAGCAGTTACTACGGCGGGGGGGCTGGTGAAGCTTTCTTT | CASSYYGGGAGEAFF | NA | many | TRBJ1-1 | TRBV6-5
TGTGCCAGCAGCCCCTTACCACAGGTGGACGTACTCTATGGCTACACCTTC | CASSPLPQVDVLYGYTF | NA | few | TRBJ1-2 | TRBV7-2
TGTGCCAGCAGACCCGAGCGGGGGGGCCCCAATGAGCAGTTCTTC | CASRPERGGPNEQFF | TRBD2 | many | TRBJ2-1 | TRBV6-1
TGTGCCAGCAGCTTCCTAGTGATCTCCTACAATGAGCAGTTCTTC | CASSFLVISYNEQFF | NA | NA | TRBJ2-1 | TRBV7-2
TGTGCCAGCAGTTTCCAGGACAGGAGAGAGACCCAGTACTTC | CASSFQDRRETQYF | TRBD1 | many | TRBJ2-5 | TRBV28
TGTGCCAGCAGCCCCATAGCGGGAGGGCCATTCGGGGAGCTGTTTTTT | CASSPIAGGPFGELFF | TRBD2 | few | TRBJ2-2 | TRBV9
TGTGCCTCCTGCCAAGATCCCACACAGGGGGTCCATTATCTCGGGACCCAGTACTTC | CASCQDPTQGVHYLGTQYF | TRBD1 | NA | TRBJ2-5 | TRBV3-1
TGCGCCAGCAGCTTTAGCGGGTCCTACAATGAGCAGTTCTTC | CASSFSGSYNEQFF | TRBD2 | many | TRBJ2-1 | TRBV5-1
TGCGCCAGCAGCTTGGATTCTTGGGCCACTCTACAGACCCACGCTTTCTTT | CASSLDSWATLQTHAFF | NA | many | TRBJ1-1 | TRBV5-1
TGCAGCGTTGATCTACAGAAGGCTGAAGCTTTCTTT | CSVDLQKAEAFF | NA | many | TRBJ1-1 | TRBV29-1
TGTGCCAGCAGTGTAGATTCCTTAAATCCTTTGTTTGAAAAACTGTTTTTT | CASSVDSLNPLFEKLFF | NA | NA | TRBJ1-4 | TRBV2
TGCAGCGTTGGGTTAGCGGGTATTAGCACAGATACGCAGTATTTT | CSVGLAGISTDTQYF | TRBD2 | many | TRBJ2-3 | TRBV29-1
TGCGCCAGCAGCAAAACCGGGAGCAGCCCTACAGATACGCAGTATTTT | CASSKTGSSPTDTQYF | NA | many | TRBJ2-3 | TRBV5-1
TGCAGCGTTGTGGGCAGGGTTTCGGGAAGCTCTGAAGCTTTCTTT | CSVVGRVSGSSEAFF | NA | many | TRBJ1-1 | TRBV29-1
TGTGCCAGCAGCTTAGAGGGACGTACTGGCTACACCTTC | CASSLEGRTGYTF | NA | many | TRBJ1-2 | TRBV7-2
TGCAGTGCAAGCGCCACAGATACGCAGTATTTT | CSASATDTQYF | NA | many | TRBJ2-3 | TRBV29-1
TGCAGTGCTAGAGATGTGTGGACAGGGAATTCACCCCTCCACTTT | CSARDVWTGNSPLHF | TRBD1 | many | TRBJ1-6 | TRBV20-1
TGCAGTGCTATAGCGGGGGGGCCGGAGAATGAGCAGTTCTTC | CSAIAGGPENEQFF | TRBD2 | many | TRBJ2-1 | TRBV20-1
TGTGCCAGCAGCTTCGGGACTAGCGGGGTAGAGACCCAGTACTTC | CASSFGTSGVETQYF | TRBD2 | many | TRBJ2-5 | TRBV5-6
TGTGCCAGCAGTTCTTGGGGACGACTGGGCTACACCTTC | CASSSWGRLGYTF | NA | many | TRBJ1-2 | TRBV28
TGTGCCAGCAGCCTTACCGACGTCAGCGCGCAGTATTTT | CASSLTDVSAQYF | NA | NA | TRBJ2-3 | TRBV5-4
TGTGCCAGCAGAACCGACAGGGGAGAGACCCAGTACTTC | CASRTDRGETQYF | TRBD1 | many | TRBJ2-5 | TRBV12-3/TRBV12-4
TGCGCCAGCAGCGGGAGAGTGGGGAATGAGCAGTTCTTC | CASSGRVGNEQFF | NA | NA | TRBJ2-1 | TRBV5-1
TGTGCCAGCAGCTTTGGGTCAGCTGGCGAGCAGTACTTC | CASSFGSAGEQYF | NA | many | TRBJ2-7 | TRBV11-2
TGTGCCAGCAGCTTAGGCGGGGGGGCAGCAGATACGCAGTATTTT | CASSLGGGAADTQYF | TRBD2 | many | TRBJ2-3 | TRBV7-2
TGTGCCAGCACCGACGGGATTCTGGACGAGCAGTACTTC | CASTDGILDEQYF | NA | NA | TRBJ2-7 | TRBV21-1
TGTGCCAGCTCAACGACTAGCGGGAGTGGAGATACGCAGTATTTT | CASSTTSGSGDTQYF | TRBD2 | NA | TRBJ2-3 | TRBV18
TGTGCCAGCAGCCCGGACAGGGTGGGGGAGCAGTACTTC | CASSPDRVGEQYF | TRBD1 | many | TRBJ2-7 | TRBV12-3/TRBV12-4
TGCAGTGCCACAGGTGGCGGTGGAACTCAAGCTTTCTTT | CSATGGGGTQAFF | NA | NA | TRBJ1-1 | TRBV20-1
TGTGCCAGCTCACCACGACACCACAGCAATCAGCCCCAGCATTTT | CASSPRHHSNQPQHF | NA | few | TRBJ1-5 | TRBV18
TGCAGTGCTAGAGAATACATCCGGGATACGCAGTATTTT | CSAREYIRDTQYF | NA | many | TRBJ2-3 | TRBV20-1